This T cell receptor (beta chain) was captured by sequencing in a study of blood T cell repertoires in COVID-19. Overall study context: Donors in the United States, Italy and Spain gave samples during acute or convalescent COVID-19. Sources were T cells, B-cell-depleted T cells, or PBMCs; the material itself was cDNA or gDNA.

Germline V gene sequence: CDR1 LNHDA, CDR2 SQIVND (reference sequence). Trimming pared 7 bases from V and 7 bases from J, leaving 8 bases between. This CDR3 contains 12 residues. Only a few counts were recorded for this clone. Original handling: Counts of nucleated cells, estimated from reference gene primer amplification, were obtained. Sequencing used immunoSEQ multiplex PCR; TCRdb keeps in-frame clones, though not all of them. V and J calls and clone size are as listed in that table; D and trimming were resolved from the DNA. The sample includes about 98,000 clones, approximately 79% of them seen just once.

Sequences were obtained from peripheral blood. The TCR comes from a man between 65 and 79 years old with active or convalescent COVID-19. The rearrangement links TRBV19 to TRBJ1-6; D gene ambiguous. CDR3 sequence: CASKEGNSPLHF. The CDR3 bases are TGTGCCAGTAAGGAGGGCAATTCACCCCTCCACTTT.